The sample holds many counts of the clone carrying this T cell receptor beta chain. TCRdb reprocessed the 5' RACE reads with MiXCR, giving one entry per CDR3 protein. Among about 96,000 distinct CDR3 sequences listed, under 20% were seen once. The data stem from a study of T cells of healthy individuals. CDR3 length: 19 residues. V was pared by 1 base and J by 0 bases, with 4 bases of the junction left unmatched. CDR1 and CDR2 (germline): KGHSH, LQKENI. The chain uses TRBV18 and TRBJ2-3, with 16 bases aligning to TRBD2. The sequence derives from a human donor in good health. The CDR3 sequence is CASSPRGTSGRASTDTQYF. The CDR3 bases are TGTGCCAGCTCACCACGCGGGACTAGCGGGAGGGCTAGCACAGATACGCAGTATTTT.